A single sample gave rise to the 4 T cell receptor beta chains below, sequenced in a study of blood T cell repertoires in COVID-19. Assay used: immunoSEQ multiplex PCR; TCRdb lists only in-frame clones, some missing. The table includes under 200,000 clones, 84% detected once. Sequenced material: PBMCs or T cells enriched from blood (not recorded which). The source of these receptors is a man aged 50-60 years who had recovered from COVID-19.

The chain joins TRBV24-1 to TRBJ2-2, with 7 positions matching TRBD1. Trimming cost V 9 bases and J 3 bases; bases outside gene matches: 9. Germline V CDR1 and CDR2: KGHDR, SFDVKD. This CDR3 has 15 amino acids. The CDR3 region has the DNA TGTGCCACCTCTTCGGCAGGGGGTTACACCGGGGAGCTGTTTTTT. Protein product: CATSSAGGYTGELFF.

This clone has only a few counts. The chain couples TRBV19 to TRBJ1-2; D gene unclear. Trimming pared 10 bases from V and 1 base from J, leaving 16 bases between. The CDR3 is 14 residues long. CDR1 and CDR2 from the germline V gene are LNHDA and SQIVND (reference sequence). CDR3 sequence: CATSSPTGNYGYTF. Written as DNA, the CDR3 is TGTGCCACCTCCTCTCCCACGGGTAACTATGGCTACACCTTC.

The V gene is TRBV5-1, the J gene TRBJ1-4; D might be TRBD1 (5 bases). The CDR3 covers 15 residues. CDR1 and CDR2 from the germline V gene are SGHRS and YFSETQ. Trimming removed 4 bases from V and 4 bases from J, with 14 bases in between. This CDR3 is CASSPSQGINEKLFF. Written as DNA, the CDR3 is TGCGCCAGCAGCCCAAGCCAGGGAATTAATGAAAAACTGTTTTTT.

This clone showed up many times. The chain combines TRBV7-3 with TRBJ2-3; D gene ambiguous. This CDR3 has 14 residues. V lost 2 bases, J lost 0 bases, and 6 bases lay in between. CDR1 is SGHTA and CDR2 is FQGTGA in the germline V gene. The CDR3 spells CASSLYPSTDTQYF. The CDR3, as DNA: TGTGCCAGCAGCTTATATCCTAGCACAGATACGCAGTATTTT.